Listed here are 23 T cell receptor beta chains from one sample, sequenced in a study of T cell changes during pregnancy in multiple sclerosis. Repertoires were generated with immunoSEQ multiplex PCR, while TCRdb's copy carries only in-frame clones and drops some. The sample has some 77,000 clones; around nine tenths are singletons. The specimen was CD4+ T cells from peripheral blood mononuclear cells, collected before pregnancy. These receptors were collected from a female donor with multiple sclerosis, enrolled in a pregnancy study.

The chain has TRBV5-1 and TRBJ2-7, with 9 bases that match TRBD2. Trimming took 2 bases from V and 4 from J; bases not matched to a gene: 4. The CDR3 spans 14 residues. Germline CDR1 reads SGHRS; CDR2 reads YFSETQ. CDR3: CASSFSGSQYEQYF. The CDR3 nucleotides are TGCGCCAGCAGCTTTAGCGGGAGTCAGTACGAGCAGTACTTC.

This clone was recorded only once. This chain uses TRBV5-4 with TRBJ2-5, with TRBD2 matching over 10 bases. The trim removed 0 bases at V and 3 bases at J, leaving 5 bases unmatched. Per germline, CDR1 SGHNT and CDR2 YYREEE (reference sequence). The CDR3 sequence is 16 residues long. This CDR3 is CASSLGRTSGKETQYF. For the CDR3, the DNA is TGTGCCAGCAGCTTGGGGCGGACTAGCGGCAAAGAGACCCAGTACTTC.

CDR3 sequence: CASSRDRAHEAFF. For the CDR3, the DNA is TGTGCCAGCAGCCGAGACAGGGCCCATGAAGCTTTCTTT. The V call is TRBV5-4, the J call TRBJ1-1; 7 positions agree with TRBD1. There are 13 residues in the CDR3. The J segment lost 7 bases and the V segment lost 4 bases, leaving 7 bases of the junction unmatched. The germline gives CDR1 SGHNT, CDR2 YYREEE (reference sequence).

This sequence joins TRBV18 and TRBJ2-5; 7 bases align to TRBD1. The V gene's germline CDR1 is KGHSH and CDR2 LQKENI. With 6 bases clipped from V and 1 base from J, the junction kept 23 bases outside the gene matches. The CDR3 totals 20 residues. CDR3 region: CASSTGFRGRAVTPQETQYF. CDR3 bases: TGTGCCAGCTCGACAGGGTTTCGGGGACGGGCGGTCACACCCCAAGAGACCCAGTACTTC.

The chain has TRBV2 and TRBJ1-1; no clear D gene. Germline CDR1 reads SNHLY; CDR2 reads FYNNEI. CDR3 length: 12 amino acids. Trimming stripped 7 bases from V and 8 bases from J, with 14 bases between. The DNA of the CDR3 is TGTGCCAGCACCCTCCAGGCAACCGAAGCTTTCTTT. Translating gives CASTLQATEAFF.

This chain links TRBV6-5 with TRBJ2-7; TRBD2 agrees at 7 bases. CDR3 length: 14 residues. Per the germline V gene, CDR1 is MNHEY and CDR2 is SVGAGI. With 0 bases clipped from V and 7 bases from J, the junction kept 6 bases outside the gene matches. CDR3 DNA sequence: TGTGCCAGCAGTTACTCAGTCGAAGCGGGGGAGCAGTACTTC. It encodes CASSYSVEAGEQYF.

J is TRBJ1-5 and V is TRBV12-2; the table's D gene call, TRBD1, was not cross checked with the DNA. TRBV12-2 is an annotated pseudogene. The CDR3 has 15 residues. The CDR3 loop reads CASRPLAAQGQPQHF. Written as DNA, the CDR3 is TGTGCAAGTCGCCCATTGGCCGCCCAGGGACAGCCCCAGCATTTT.

J is TRBJ2-3 and V is TRBV7-9; D might be TRBD1 (5 bases). Germline CDR1 and CDR2: SEHNR and FQNEAQ (reference sequence). The V and J ends lost 3 bases and 3 bases respectively, with 16 bases between them. This CDR3 has 16 residues. The CDR3 DNA reads as TGTGCCAGCAGCTTCTCCTTAGGGGCTTGGACAGATACGCAGTATTTT. It translates to CASSFSLGAWTDTQYF.

The gene calls are TRBV28 and TRBJ1-6, with D unclear. V lost 5 bases and J lost 0, with 8 bases in between. This CDR3 comprises 15 residues. Germline CDR1 MDHEN, CDR2 SYDVKM. CDR3 nucleotides: TGTGCCAGCAGTGGAACTACCTCCTATAATTCACCCCTCCACTTT. Encoded protein: CASSGTTSYNSPLHF.

The V and J genes are TRBV5-4 and TRBJ2-2, with no clear D. This CDR3 spans 14 amino acids. Germline CDR1 SGHNT, CDR2 YYREEE (reference sequence). The germline V and J ends were trimmed by 3 bases and 0 bases, with 6 bases remaining between them. The CDR3 sequence is CASSSPANTGELFF. CDR3 DNA sequence: TGTGCCAGCAGCTCGCCAGCGAACACCGGGGAGCTGTTTTTT.

The chain has TRBV18 and TRBJ1-5, with a tentative D call TRBD1 (5 bases). CDR1 is KGHSH, CDR2 LQKENI, per germline. This CDR3 region has 15 residues. Trimming pared 3 bases from V and 2 bases from J, leaving 11 bases between. Written as DNA, the CDR3 is TGTGCCAGCTCACCGCAGGGTATTGGCAATCAGCCCCAGCATTTT. Protein: CASSPQGIGNQPQHF.

This sequence joins TRBV30 and TRBJ2-1; 10 nucleotides align to TRBD2. The CDR3 contains 15 residues. V shed 5 bases and J 0 bases; nucleotides not matched to a gene: 4. Germline values: CDR1 GTSNPN, CDR2 SVGIG (reference sequence). The chain's CDR3 is CAWDPSGSSYNEQFF. CDR3 in DNA: TGTGCCTGGGATCCTAGCGGGAGCTCCTACAATGAGCAGTTCTTC.

V is TRBV6-1 and J is TRBJ1-1; TRBD1 agrees at 10 bases. This CDR3 contains 13 residues. J gave up 4 bases and V 5 bases, and 1 base lay outside the gene matches. CDR1 and CDR2 (germline): MNHNS, SASEGT. The CDR3 sequence: CASSWDRGTEAFF. The CDR3 DNA sequence: TGTGCCAGCAGTTGGGACAGGGGCACTGAAGCTTTCTTT.

This chain links TRBV5-6 with TRBJ2-7; 8 positions match TRBD1. Germline V gene lookup returns CDR1 SGHDT and CDR2 YYEEEE. This CDR3 region has 15 residues. After removal of 3 bases from V and 2 bases from J, the junction contained 7 bases not matched to a gene. The CDR3 DNA sequence: TGTGCCAGCAGCTGGGCCGGGACAGGCGCCTACGAGCAGTACTTC. Translation gives CASSWAGTGAYEQYF.

This clone was picked up one time. V gene TRBV2 combines with J gene TRBJ2-1, with TRBD1 matching 7 bases. V shed 6 bases, J shed 4 bases, and the junction held 12 bases outside the gene matches. The CDR3 sequence is 16 residues long. Per germline, CDR1 SNHLY and CDR2 FYNNEI. The CDR3 spells CASRDSGTASYNEQFF. CDR3 DNA: TGTGCCAGCAGGGACTCCGGGACAGCCTCTTACAATGAGCAGTTCTTC.

This clone was seen a single time. The rearrangement joins TRBV11-2 to TRBJ2-7; TRBD1 is a possible D gene (6 bases). The CDR3 consists of 15 residues. V was pared by 5 bases and J by 3 bases, with 17 bases between. Germline loops: CDR1 SGHAT, CDR2 FQNNGV. This CDR3 is CASSEEVTGIYEQYF. In DNA, the CDR3 is TGTGCCAGCAGCGAAGAGGTTACAGGGATCTACGAGCAGTACTTC.

The chain has TRBV6-6 and TRBJ1-5, with D tentatively TRBD1 (5 bases). Per the germline V gene, CDR1 is MNHNY and CDR2 is SVGAGI (reference sequence). The V end was cut by 2 bases, the J end by 4 bases, with 9 bases between. CDR3 length: 14 amino acids. CDR3 region: CASSYDSLNQPQHF. The CDR3 DNA reads as TGTGCCAGCAGTTACGACAGCTTAAATCAGCCCCAGCATTTT.

The gene calls are TRBV28 and TRBJ2-3, with TRBD2 identical over 9 bases. In germline, CDR1 is MDHEN, CDR2 SYDVKM. Losses at the gene ends were 4 bases for V and 7 bases for J; bases not matched to a gene: 15. The CDR3 has 17 residues. The CDR3 sequence: CASSYRRLAARGNTQYF. DNA of the CDR3: TGTGCCAGCAGTTACCGCCGACTAGCGGCGAGGGGAAATACGCAGTATTTT.

The V call is TRBV18, the J call TRBJ2-7, with TRBD1 identical over 10 bases. The CDR3 covers 14 residues. J was trimmed by 7 bases and V by 6 bases; bases with no gene match: 9. The germline V gene has CDR1 KGHSH and CDR2 LQKENI. The CDR3 DNA reads TGTGCCAGCTCCTCCGGGACAGGGGTAAGGGAGCAGTACTTC. As protein: CASSSGTGVREQYF.

This clone has only one observation. V usage is TRBV28 and J usage is TRBJ1-2, with a weak D call TRBD1 (5 bases). The CDR3 loop spans 12 amino acids. Germline V gene sequence: CDR1 MDHEN, CDR2 SYDVKM. Trimming took 3 bases from V and 4 from J, leaving 6 bases between them. Written as DNA, the CDR3 is TGTGCCAGCAGTTTTCAGGGCTATGGCTACACCTTC. It encodes CASSFQGYGYTF.

The V call is TRBV28, the J call TRBJ1-1, with D possibly being TRBD1 (6 bases). The CDR3 is 15 residues long. With 5 bases removed from V and 4 bases from J, the gap between germline ends came to 17 bases. In germline, CDR1 is MDHEN, CDR2 SYDVKM. The CDR3 DNA reads TGTGCCAGCAGTCCGCGGAAGACAGGTTTCACTGAAGCTTTCTTT. This translates into CASSPRKTGFTEAFF.

Here the CDR3 reads CASSPPYTEAFF. The CDR3 nucleotides are TGTGCCAGTAGCCCCCCCTACACTGAAGCTTTCTTT. The genes are TRBV19 and TRBJ1-1, with D uncertain. Germline CDR1 LNHDA, CDR2 SQIVND (reference sequence). This CDR3 has 12 amino acids. V was shortened by 6 bases and J by 3 bases, with 8 bases between the two germline ends.

This rearrangement joins TRBV11-3 to TRBJ2-2; TRBD1 agrees at 10 bases. The CDR3 is 14 amino acids. Germline trimming cut 3 bases from V and 6 bases from J; bases unmatched to any gene: 1. In germline, CDR1 is SGHNT, CDR2 YENEEA. CDR3 sequence (DNA): TGTGCCAGCAGCTTGGGACAGGGGCCCGGGGAGCTGTTTTTT. Protein: CASSLGQGPGELFF.